Reported below is one TCR beta chain. Antigen specificity is unknown. The repertoire was sequenced with immunoSEQ multiplex PCR; TCRdb's copy has only in-frame clones and lacks some. The sample includes about 180,000 clones, 90% to 95% of them seen just once. The source of the sample is a study of T cell responses to AZD1222 COVID-19 vaccine. Points from the study as a whole: Donor demographics were predominantly white British with a female majority; clonal diversity may be underestimated. At baseline, just five or six AZD1222 recipients tested seropositive.

This CDR3 is built from 15 residues. Germline CDR1 is SGHNT and CDR2 is YENEEA. J lost 4 bases, V lost 5 bases, and 5 bases had no gene match. This receptor was obtained from an adult who received the AZD1222 COVID-19 vaccine. The V and J genes are TRBV11-3 and TRBJ2-3; 11 positions agree with TRBD2. This specimen was peripheral blood, taken 28 days after the second AZD1222 dose. The CDR3 DNA follows: TGTGCCAGCAGCCCGGGACTAGCGGCCCCAGATACGCAGTATTTT. Translation: CASSPGLAAPDTQYF.